The source of this TCR beta chain is a study of CD8 T cells in ankylosing spondylitis. General observations from the study: Disease-linked clones bore a CD8+ phenotype and were relatively rare in peripheral blood. Seemingly characteristic of ankylosing spondylitis blood was a TCR beta motif consisting of 7 or 8 highly homologous variants. Researchers reportedly found disease-linked clones significantly enriched in matched ankylosing spondylitis synovial fluid.

Germline CDR1 reads LGHDT; CDR2 reads YNNKEL (reference sequence). This CDR3 is built from 12 residues. Trimming removed 3 bases at V and 5 bases at J, with 5 bases between. The table lists this clonotype with many counts. Its antigen is currently unknown. Making use of molecular barcodes, quantitative 5'-RACE generated TCR beta libraries. MiXCR, applied by TCRdb to the 5' RACE reads, yields one record per CDR3 protein. Of hundreds of thousands of distinct CDR3 sequences in the sample, about 24% were seen once. This sequence originates from a male donor with ankylosing spondylitis. Sequenced input: blood, either unsorted or a sorted T cell fraction (not recorded which). The chain carries TRBV3-1 and TRBJ1-5; D is unresolved. CDR3 nucleotide sequence: TGTGCCAGCAGCCATCGGGATCAGCCCCAGCATTTT. Protein sequence: CASSHRDQPQHF.